This T cell receptor beta chain was sequenced in a study of T cell changes during pregnancy in multiple sclerosis. This CDR3 is 15 amino acids long. Germline V gene lookup returns CDR1 SGHVS and CDR2 FNYEAQ. The V gene lost 6 bases and the J gene lost 0 bases, with 12 bases spanning the gap. Assay used: immunoSEQ multiplex PCR; TCRdb lists only in-frame clones, some missing. The sample has 30,000 to 45,000 clones, 75% to 95% seen once. This sequence joins TRBV7-6 and TRBJ2-1; D may be TRBD2 (5 bases). Sequenced material: CD4+ T cells from peripheral blood mononuclear cells, taken in the third trimester of pregnancy. This sequence originates from a female donor with multiple sclerosis, enrolled in a pregnancy study. The CDR3 loop is CASRRVAVSYNEQFF. CDR3 coding DNA: TGTGCCAGCAGGAGGGTCGCGGTCTCCTACAATGAGCAGTTCTTC. The full variable domain, its missing parts supplied by reference TRBV7-6 and TRBJ2-1, is GAGVSQSPRYKVTKRGQDVALRCDPISGHVSLYWYRQALGQGPEFLTYFNYEAQQDKSGLPNDRFSAERPEGSISTLTIQRTEQRDSAMYRCASRRVAVSYNEQFFGPGTRLTVL.